These 5 T cell receptor beta chains were sequenced from one sample in a study of cytomegalovirus exposure and HLA in healthy donors. Primers for the PCR totalled 60 Vbeta and 13 Jbeta. Sequenced by immunoSEQ multiplex PCR; TCRdb stores in-frame clones only, minus some. The repertoire consists of about 98,000 clones, with around 80% occurring once and the leading ten covering around 1.5%. Sequenced material: PBMCs. The receptors shown here come from a man aged 40-49 years in good health and CMV-seronegative.

This chain uses TRBV4-3 with TRBJ1-2; no reliable D call. Germline V CDR1 and CDR2: LGHNA, YSLEER. This CDR3 spans 14 amino acids. V lost 2 bases, J lost 4 bases, and 11 bases lay in between. The CDR3 DNA follows: TGCGCCAGCAGCCAAATCGGGGATTCCTATGGCTACACCTTC. This sequence encodes CASSQIGDSYGYTF.

The chain is built from TRBV18 and TRBJ1-2, with 8 bases that match TRBD1. The CDR3 contains 15 residues. In germline, CDR1 is KGHSH, CDR2 LQKENI. Unmatched junction bases numbered 5, after V lost 0 bases and J lost 5 bases. CDR3 sequence reads: CASSPPGQGSYGYTF. CDR3 sequence (DNA): TGTGCCAGCTCACCACCCGGACAGGGATCTTATGGCTACACCTTC.

The chain joins TRBV30 to TRBJ2-5; D might be TRBD2 (6 bases). V was shortened by 2 bases and J by 4 bases, with 17 bases between the two germline ends. CDR3 length equals 15 residues. Germline assignment: CDR1 GTSNPN and CDR2 SVGIG (reference sequence). The CDR3 is CAWSFPRRGGETQYF. The CDR3 region has the DNA TGTGCCTGGAGTTTCCCGAGGAGGGGCGGAGAGACCCAGTACTTC.

This rearrangement joins TRBV7-6 to TRBJ1-2; D ambiguous. V lost 3 bases and J 3 bases, leaving 5 bases between the germline ends. This CDR3 is 12 amino acids long. Germline values: CDR1 SGHVS, CDR2 FNYEAQ. The DNA for the CDR3 is TGTGCCAGCAGCTTCGCAGACTATGGCTACACCTTC. Amino acids: CASSFADYGYTF. The complete variable domain, with remaining parts taken from reference TRBV7-6 and TRBJ1-2, reads GAGVSQSPRYKVTKRGQDVALRCDPISGHVSLYWYRQALGQGPEFLTYFNYEAQQDKSGLPNDRFSAERPEGSISTLTIQRTEQRDSAMYRCASSFADYGYTFGSGTRLTVV.

This rearrangement joins TRBV6-5 to TRBJ2-7, with D maybe TRBD1 (7 bases). The germline V gene encodes CDR1 MNHEY and CDR2 SVGAGI. The length of the CDR3 is 14 residues. The germline V and J ends were trimmed by 6 bases and 6 bases, with 18 bases remaining between them. CDR3 residues: CASREGAMGGEQYF. The CDR3, as DNA: TGTGCCAGCAGAGAGGGGGCAATGGGGGGCGAGCAGTACTTC.